This T cell receptor beta chain was profiled in a study of T cell changes during pregnancy in multiple sclerosis. Losses at the gene ends were 0 bases for V and 4 bases for J; bases not matched to a gene: 2. The CDR3 is 15 residues long. Germline values: CDR1 LNHNV, CDR2 YYDKDF (reference sequence). The method was immunoSEQ multiplex PCR; TCRdb's version includes in-frame clones alone and lacks a portion of them. The repertoire holds 68,000 or so clones, with around 92% as singletons. This sequence joins TRBV15 and TRBJ2-3; TRBD2 matches 9 bases. This sequence was found in a female donor in good health, enrolled as a control in a pregnancy study. Sequenced material: peripheral blood, taken in the second trimester of pregnancy. The DNA of the CDR3 is TGTGCCACCAGCAGAGAAGCGGGAGGTTCAGATACGCAGTATTTT. Translating it yields CATSREAGGSDTQYF.